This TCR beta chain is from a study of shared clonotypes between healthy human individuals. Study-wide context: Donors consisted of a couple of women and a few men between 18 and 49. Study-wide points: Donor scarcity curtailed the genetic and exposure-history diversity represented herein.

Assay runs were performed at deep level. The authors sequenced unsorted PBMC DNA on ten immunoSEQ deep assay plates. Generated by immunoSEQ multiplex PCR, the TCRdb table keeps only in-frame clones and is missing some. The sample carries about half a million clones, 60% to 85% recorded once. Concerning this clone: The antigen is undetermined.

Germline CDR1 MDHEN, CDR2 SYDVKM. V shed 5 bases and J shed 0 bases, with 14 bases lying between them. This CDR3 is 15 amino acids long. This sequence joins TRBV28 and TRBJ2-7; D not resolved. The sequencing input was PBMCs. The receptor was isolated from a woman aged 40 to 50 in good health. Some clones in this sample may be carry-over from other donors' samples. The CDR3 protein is CASSASGAPSYEQYF. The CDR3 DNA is TGTGCCAGCAGTGCGTCCGGAGCCCCCTCCTACGAGCAGTACTTC. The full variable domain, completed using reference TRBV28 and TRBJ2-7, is DVKVTQSSRYLVKRTGEKVFLECVQDMDHENMFWYRQDPGLGLRLIYFSYDVKMKEKGDIPEGYSVSREKKERFSLILESASTNQTSMYLCASSASGAPSYEQYFGPGTRLTVT.